A selection of T cell receptor beta chains follows, all from one sample in a study of blood T cell repertoires in COVID-19. The data were produced by immunoSEQ multiplex PCR, yet TCRdb's version contains in-frame clones alone and is incomplete. The table includes 150,000 to 200,000 clones, about three quarters detected once. Sequencing used peripheral blood. The receptors derive from a woman aged 70-85 years with acute or convalescent COVID-19. Both conserved end residues are part of each CDR3. D genes are given only for firm matches. Clone sizes are given selectively: once, few, many, or a class where the clone is expanded.

- | - | TRBJ2-2 | TRBV27 | CASSWQGGGELFF | TGTGCCAGCAGTTGGCAGGGTGGCGGGGAGCTGTTTTTT
- | TRBD1 | TRBJ2-1 | TRBV14 | CASRRQGAGDEQFF | TGTGCCAGCAGAAGACAGGGGGCCGGAGATGAGCAGTTCTTC
few | - | TRBJ2-1 | TRBV5-1 | CASSLSDSIDEQFF | TGCGCCAGCAGCTTGTCAGACTCCATCGATGAGCAGTTCTTC
- | - | TRBJ2-1 | TRBV4-1 | CASSLTVVNEQFF | TGCGCCAGCAGCCTGACAGTTGTCAATGAGCAGTTCTTC
- | - | TRBJ1-5 | TRBV28 | CASVGGGLRSNQPQHF | TGTGCCAGCGTAGGCGGGGGACTGAGGAGCAATCAGCCCCAGCATTTT
- | - | TRBJ1-4 | TRBV18 | CASSPIAANEKLFF | TGTGCCAGCTCACCAATTGCGGCTAATGAAAAACTGTTTTTT
- | TRBD2 | TRBJ2-2 | TRBV29-1 | CSVGVRTSGRTNTGELFF | TGCAGCGTTGGGGTTAGGACTAGCGGGAGGACTAACACCGGGGAGCTGTTTTTT
- | TRBD2 | TRBJ2-3 | TRBV5-1 | CASSLGLAGTDTQYF | TGCGCCAGCAGCTTGGGGCTAGCGGGCACAGATACGCAGTATTTT
- | TRBD1 | TRBJ1-1 | TRBV10-3 | CAISGQGWAEAFF | TGTGCCATCAGTGGACAGGGGTGGGCTGAAGCTTTCTTT
- | TRBD2 | TRBJ2-7 | TRBV30 | CAWISGSSNEQYF | TGTGCCTGGATCAGCGGGAGCTCGAACGAGCAGTACTTC
- | - | TRBJ1-3 | TRBV30 | CAWSVLYSGNTIYF | TGTGCCTGGAGTGTACTATACTCTGGAAACACCATATATTTT
- | TRBD1 | TRBJ2-7 | TRBV7-2 | CASSPGQASDEQYF | TGTGCCAGCAGCCCGGGACAGGCGTCCGACGAGCAGTACTTC
- | - | TRBJ1-3 | TRBV7-2 | CASSLGGLTSGNTIYF | TGTGCCAGCAGCTTAGGAGGTTTGACTTCTGGAAACACCATATATTTT
many | - | TRBJ2-7 | TRBV10-1 | CASSPADTGYYEQYF | TGCGCCAGCAGTCCGGCCGATACAGGCTACTACGAGCAGTACTTC
- | - | TRBJ1-3 | TRBV5-1 | CASRFGSGTRGNTIYF | TGCGCCAGCAGGTTCGGTAGCGGGACGAGAGGAAACACCATATATTTT
- | TRBD1 | TRBJ2-7 | TRBV5-4 | CASSWDSAYEQYF | TGTGCCAGCAGCTGGGACAGCGCCTACGAGCAGTACTTC
- | TRBD2 | TRBJ2-1 | TRBV6-5 | CASRPALAGYNEQFF | TGTGCCAGCAGGCCCGCGCTAGCGGGCTACAATGAGCAGTTCTTC
once | TRBD1 | TRBJ1-1 | TRBV10-3 | CAISDLTGGGNTEAFF | TGTGCCATCAGTGATTTAACAGGGGGCGGGAACACTGAAGCTTTCTTT
once | - | TRBJ2-5 | TRBV7-2 | CASRPQGRTVLKETQYF | TGTGCCAGCAGGCCACAGGGAAGGACAGTTTTGAAAGAGACCCAGTACTTC
- | TRBD2 | TRBJ2-7 | TRBV6-5 | CASRLASSSYEQYF | TGTGCCAGCAGACTAGCGTCAAGCTCCTACGAGCAGTACTTC
- | - | TRBJ1-5 | TRBV30 | CAWSRKGGGQPQHF | TGTGCCTGGAGTCGGAAAGGGGGTGGTCAGCCCCAGCATTTT
- | - | TRBJ2-1 | TRBV11-1 | CASSLGAGNYNEQFF | TGTGCCAGCAGCTTAGGGGCCGGGAACTACAATGAGCAGTTCTTC
- | - | TRBJ1-1 | TRBV11-2 | CASSLALWGGGTEAFF | TGTGCCAGCAGCTTAGCCCTTTGGGGGGGCGGCACTGAAGCTTTCTTT
few | TRBD1 | TRBJ1-2 | TRBV9 | CASSAQQGAYGYTF | TGTGCCAGCAGCGCCCAACAGGGGGCGTACGGCTACACCTTC
- | TRBD1 | TRBJ2-7 | TRBV5-1 | CASSLGQGFTYEQYF | TGCGCCAGCAGCTTGGGACAGGGTTTCACCTACGAGCAGTACTTC
- | TRBD1 | TRBJ1-2 | TRBV6-5 | CASSSGTANYGYTF | TGTGCCAGCAGTTCCGGGACAGCTAACTATGGCTACACCTTC
- | TRBD2 | TRBJ2-2 | TRBV2 | CASSEHGGRGTGELFF | TGTGCCAGCAGTGAACACGGCGGGAGGGGGACCGGGGAGCTGTTTTTT
- | - | TRBJ2-2 | TRBV7-9 | CASSLYFPGELFF | TGTGCCAGCAGCTTATACTTCCCCGGGGAGCTGTTTTTT
- | - | TRBJ2-7 | TRBV6-5 | CASSYGSMYEQYF | TGTGCCAGCAGTTATGGGAGTATGTACGAGCAGTACTTC
- | - | TRBJ1-2 | TRBV12-3/TRBV12-4 | CASSFSGYGYTF | TGTGCCAGCAGTTTTTCAGGCTATGGCTACACCTTC
few | TRBD2 | TRBJ2-3 | TRBV7-9 | CASSKREADTQYF | TGTGCCAGCAGCAAGCGGGAGGCAGATACGCAGTATTTT
few | TRBD1 | TRBJ1-2 | TRBV29-1 | CSVELARGISGYTF | TGCAGCGTTGAACTGGCCAGGGGGATATCAGGCTACACCTTC
- | - | TRBJ2-6 | TRBV29-1 | CSAIPPGANVLTF | TGCAGCGCCATCCCCCCCGGGGCCAACGTCCTGACTTTC
- | - | TRBJ1-2 | TRBV2 | CASSDRGAYNGYTF | TGTGCCAGCAGTGACCGGGGAGCTTACAATGGCTACACCTTC
- | - | TRBJ1-1 | TRBV12-3/TRBV12-4 | CASSHEAKGAFF | TGTGCCAGCAGTCATGAGGCCAAGGGGGCTTTCTTT
- | - | TRBJ2-3 | TRBV5-1 | CASSLTGISTDTQYF | TGCGCCAGCAGCTTGACAGGTATTAGCACAGATACGCAGTATTTT
- | - | TRBJ1-4 | TRBV6-5 | CASSYLPASGEEKLFF | TGTGCCAGCAGTTACCTGCCAGCGTCAGGGGAAGAAAAACTGTTTTTT
- | - | TRBJ1-1 | TRBV27 | CASNRNVGLPNTEAFF | TGTGCCAGCAATCGTAATGTCGGGTTACCGAACACTGAAGCTTTCTTT
- | - | TRBJ1-1 | TRBV11-2 | CASSLVRGVGEAFF | TGTGCCAGCAGCTTAGTCCGGGGGGTAGGTGAAGCTTTCTTT
- | TRBD1 | TRBJ1-1 | TRBV6-6 | CALRTGRGTEAFF | TGTGCCCTTAGGACAGGGAGGGGGACTGAAGCTTTCTTT
- | - | TRBJ2-1 | TRBV7-9 | CASSGKRREAFYNEQFF | TGTGCCAGCAGCGGCAAACGACGGGAAGCCTTTTACAATGAGCAGTTCTTC
- | - | TRBJ1-2 | TRBV18 | CASSPGQNQYYGYTF | TGTGCCAGCTCACCAGGACAGAATCAATACTATGGCTACACCTTC
once | TRBD2 | TRBJ2-5 | TRBV18 | CASSASGRSLETQYF | TGTGCCAGCTCGGCTAGCGGGAGAAGTTTGGAGACCCAGTACTTC
- | - | TRBJ2-3 | TRBV9 | CASSVATTDTQYF | TGTGCCAGCAGCGTAGCGACTACAGATACGCAGTATTTT
- | - | TRBJ1-2 | TRBV19 | CASRNRDRNYGYTF | TGTGCCAGTAGAAATCGAGACAGAAACTATGGCTACACCTTC
- | TRBD2 | TRBJ2-3 | TRBV3-1/TRBV3-2 | CASSVSGTSGRVADTQYF | TGTGCCAGCAGCGTCTCCGGGACTAGCGGGAGAGTAGCAGATACGCAGTATTTT
- | - | TRBJ2-1 | TRBV5-1 | CASSPDSYNEQFF | TGCGCCAGCAGCCCCGACAGTTACAATGAGCAGTTCTTC